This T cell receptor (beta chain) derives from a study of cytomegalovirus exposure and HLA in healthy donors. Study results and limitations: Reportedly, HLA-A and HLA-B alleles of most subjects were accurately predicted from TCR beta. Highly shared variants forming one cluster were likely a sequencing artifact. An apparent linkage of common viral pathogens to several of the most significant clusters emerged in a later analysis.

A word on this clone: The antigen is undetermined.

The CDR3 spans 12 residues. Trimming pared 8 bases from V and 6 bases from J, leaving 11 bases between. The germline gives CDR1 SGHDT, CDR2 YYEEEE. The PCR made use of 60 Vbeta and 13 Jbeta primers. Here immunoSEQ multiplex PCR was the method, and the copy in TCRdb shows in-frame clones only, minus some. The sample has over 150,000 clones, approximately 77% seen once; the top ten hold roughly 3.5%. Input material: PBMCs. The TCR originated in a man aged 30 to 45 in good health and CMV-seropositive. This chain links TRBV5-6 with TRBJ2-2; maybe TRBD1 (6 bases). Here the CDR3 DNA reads TGTGCCAGTTTTTACAGGGCCGGGGAGCTGTTTTTT. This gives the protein CASFYRAGELFF.